The source of this TCR beta chain is a study of cytomegalovirus exposure and HLA in healthy donors. Germline CDR1 and CDR2: MNHEY and SMNVEV (reference sequence). This CDR3 is 14 amino acids long. V gave up 3 bases and J gave up 6 bases, with 9 bases separating them. As concerns this clone: The antigen is unknown.

Broader study findings: A later analysis linked a missense DCLRE1C variant to TCR beta V- and J-gene trimming.

The PCR used 60 Vbeta and 13 Jbeta primers. Using immunoSEQ multiplex PCR, the repertoire was profiled, and TCRdb retains in-frame clones only, with some absent. The sample contains fewer than 65,000 clones, approximately 87% of which appear only once. The sequencing input was PBMCs. This TCR derives from a man in his late teens or twenties in good health and CMV-seronegative. This sequence joins TRBV27 and TRBJ1-6, with D uncertain. The CDR3 spells CASSFGGANSPLHF. The CDR3 DNA reads as TGTGCCAGCAGTTTTGGAGGCGCTAATTCACCCCTCCACTTT.